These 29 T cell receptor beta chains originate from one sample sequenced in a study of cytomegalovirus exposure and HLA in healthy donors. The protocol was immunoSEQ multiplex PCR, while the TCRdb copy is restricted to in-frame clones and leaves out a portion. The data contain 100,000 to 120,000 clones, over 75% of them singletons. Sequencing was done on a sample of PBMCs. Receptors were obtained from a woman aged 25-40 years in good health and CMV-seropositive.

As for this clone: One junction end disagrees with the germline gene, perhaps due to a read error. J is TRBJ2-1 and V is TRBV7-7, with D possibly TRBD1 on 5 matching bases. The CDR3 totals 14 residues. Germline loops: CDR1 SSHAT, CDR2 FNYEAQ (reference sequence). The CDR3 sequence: CASSLRAQDNEQFF. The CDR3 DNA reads TGTGCTAGCAGCCTCAGGGCCCAAGACAATGAGCAGTTCTTC.

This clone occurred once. As DNA, the CDR3 is TGTGCCAGCTCACCAGGCGGGGGGGGCTTCGGTGAAAAACTGTTTTTT. Translated, it gives CASSPGGGGFGEKLFF. The chain employs TRBV27 and TRBJ1-4, with D possibly matching TRBD1 (6 bases). CDR1 and CDR2 (germline): MNHEY, SMNVEV (reference sequence). The CDR3 is made up of 16 amino acids. V lost 8 bases and J 7 bases, leaving 23 bases between the germline ends.

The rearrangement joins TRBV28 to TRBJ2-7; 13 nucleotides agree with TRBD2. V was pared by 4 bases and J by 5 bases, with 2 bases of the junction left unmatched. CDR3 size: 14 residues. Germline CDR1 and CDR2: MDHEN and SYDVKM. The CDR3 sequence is CASSWTSGSDEQYF. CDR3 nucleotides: TGTGCCAGCAGTTGGACTAGCGGGAGCGACGAGCAGTACTTC.

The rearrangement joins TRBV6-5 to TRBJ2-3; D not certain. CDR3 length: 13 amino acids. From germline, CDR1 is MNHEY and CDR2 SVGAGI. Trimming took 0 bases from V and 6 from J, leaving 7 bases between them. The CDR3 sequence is CASSYSGADTQYF. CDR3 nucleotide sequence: TGTGCCAGCAGTTACTCTGGAGCGGATACGCAGTATTTT.

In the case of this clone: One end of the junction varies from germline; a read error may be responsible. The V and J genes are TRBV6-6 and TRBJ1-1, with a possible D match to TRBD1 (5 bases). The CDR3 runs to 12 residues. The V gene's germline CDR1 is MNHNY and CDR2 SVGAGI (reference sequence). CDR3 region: CASSYSDRQWVF. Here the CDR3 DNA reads TGTGCCAGCAGTTACTCCGACAGACAATGGGTCTTT.

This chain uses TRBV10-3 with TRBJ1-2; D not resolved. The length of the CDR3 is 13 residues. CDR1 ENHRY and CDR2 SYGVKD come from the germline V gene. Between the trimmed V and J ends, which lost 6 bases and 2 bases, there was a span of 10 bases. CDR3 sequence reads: CAISETGNYGYTF. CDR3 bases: TGTGCCATCAGCGAGACGGGAAACTATGGCTACACCTTC.

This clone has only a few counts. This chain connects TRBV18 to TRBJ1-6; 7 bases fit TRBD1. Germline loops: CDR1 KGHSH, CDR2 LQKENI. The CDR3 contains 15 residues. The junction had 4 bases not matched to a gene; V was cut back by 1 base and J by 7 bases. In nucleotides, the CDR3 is TGTGCCAGCTCACCACTAGACAGGGTCAATTCACCCCTCCACTTT. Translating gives CASSPLDRVNSPLHF.

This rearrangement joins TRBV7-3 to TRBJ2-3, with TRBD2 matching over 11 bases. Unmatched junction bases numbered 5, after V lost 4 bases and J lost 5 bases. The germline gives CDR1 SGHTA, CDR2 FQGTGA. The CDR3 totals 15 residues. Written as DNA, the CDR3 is TGTGCCAGCAGCTCTCTAGCGGGGGGTTTAGATACGCAGTATTTT. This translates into CASSSLAGGLDTQYF.

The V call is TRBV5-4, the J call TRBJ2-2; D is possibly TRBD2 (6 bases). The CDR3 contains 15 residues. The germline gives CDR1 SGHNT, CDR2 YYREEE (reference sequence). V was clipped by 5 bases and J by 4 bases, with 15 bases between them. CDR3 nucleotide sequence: TGTGCCAGCAGTGGGGGGACGGGGGTCACCGGGGAGCTGTTTTTT. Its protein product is CASSGGTGVTGELFF.

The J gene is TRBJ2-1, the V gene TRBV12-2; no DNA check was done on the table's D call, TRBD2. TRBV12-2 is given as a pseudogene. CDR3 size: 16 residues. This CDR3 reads CASRWSGLADYNEQFF. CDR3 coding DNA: TGTGCAAGTCGCTGGTCGGGACTAGCGGACTACAATGAGCAGTTCTTC.

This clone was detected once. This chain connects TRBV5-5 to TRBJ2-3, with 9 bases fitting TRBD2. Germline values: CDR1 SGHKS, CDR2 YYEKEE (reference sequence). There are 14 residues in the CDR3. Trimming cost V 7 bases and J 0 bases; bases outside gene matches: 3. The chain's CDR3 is CASLGTSSTDTQYF. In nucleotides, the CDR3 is TGTGCCAGCCTGGGGACTAGCAGCACAGATACGCAGTATTTT.

The CDR3 nucleotides are TGTGCCAGCAGTCCTAGGGGGGGGTTCAATCAGCCCCAGCATTTT. Translation: CASSPRGGFNQPQHF. The chain uses TRBV27 and TRBJ1-5; weak D call: TRBD1 (6 bases). The CDR3 has 15 amino acids. Per germline, CDR1 MNHEY and CDR2 SMNVEV (reference sequence). Trimming removed 5 bases at V and 3 bases at J, with 14 bases between.

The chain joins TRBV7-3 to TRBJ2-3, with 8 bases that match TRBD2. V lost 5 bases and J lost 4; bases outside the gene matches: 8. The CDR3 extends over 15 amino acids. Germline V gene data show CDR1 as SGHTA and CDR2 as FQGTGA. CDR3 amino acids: CASSDSGGIADTQYF. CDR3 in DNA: TGTGCCAGCAGCGACAGCGGGGGTATTGCAGATACGCAGTATTTT. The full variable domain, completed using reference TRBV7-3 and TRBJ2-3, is GAGVSQTPSNKVTEKGKYVELRCDPISGHTALYWYRQSLGQGPEFLIYFQGTGAADDSGLPNDRFFAVRPEGSVSTLKIQRTERGDSAVYLCASSDSGGIADTQYFGPGTRLTVL.

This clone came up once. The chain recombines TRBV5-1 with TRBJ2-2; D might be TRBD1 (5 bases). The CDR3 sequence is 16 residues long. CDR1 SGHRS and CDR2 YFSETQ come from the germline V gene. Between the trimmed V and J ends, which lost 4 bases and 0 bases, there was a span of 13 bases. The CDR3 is CASSVTGEPNTGELFF. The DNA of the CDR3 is TGCGCCAGCAGCGTTACAGGAGAACCGAACACCGGGGAGCTGTTTTTT.

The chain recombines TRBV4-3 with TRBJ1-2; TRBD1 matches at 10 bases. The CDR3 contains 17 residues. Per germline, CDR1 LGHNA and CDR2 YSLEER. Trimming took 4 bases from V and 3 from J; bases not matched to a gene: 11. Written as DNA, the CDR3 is TGCGCCAGCAGCCCCACCCCCCTGGGACAGGGGTACTATGGCTACACCTTC. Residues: CASSPTPLGQGYYGYTF.

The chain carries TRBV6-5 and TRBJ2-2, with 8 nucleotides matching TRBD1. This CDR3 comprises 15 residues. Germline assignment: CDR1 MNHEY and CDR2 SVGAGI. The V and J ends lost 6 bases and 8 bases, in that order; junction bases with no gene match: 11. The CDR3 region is CASSASTGALGELFF. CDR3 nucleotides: TGTGCCAGCAGCGCGTCGACAGGGGCCTTAGGGGAGCTGTTTTTT.

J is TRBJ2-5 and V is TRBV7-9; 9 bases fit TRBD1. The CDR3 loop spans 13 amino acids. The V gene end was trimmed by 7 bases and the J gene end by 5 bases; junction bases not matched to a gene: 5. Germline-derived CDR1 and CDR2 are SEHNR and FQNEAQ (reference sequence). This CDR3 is CASNGQGRETQYF. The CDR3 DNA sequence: TGTGCCAGCAACGGACAGGGGAGGGAGACCCAGTACTTC.

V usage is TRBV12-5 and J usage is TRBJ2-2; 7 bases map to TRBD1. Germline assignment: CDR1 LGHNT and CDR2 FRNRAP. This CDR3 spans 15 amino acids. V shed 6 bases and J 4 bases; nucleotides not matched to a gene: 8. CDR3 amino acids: CASGPFTGVTGELFF. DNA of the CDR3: TGTGCTAGTGGACCCTTTACAGGGGTCACCGGGGAGCTGTTTTTT.

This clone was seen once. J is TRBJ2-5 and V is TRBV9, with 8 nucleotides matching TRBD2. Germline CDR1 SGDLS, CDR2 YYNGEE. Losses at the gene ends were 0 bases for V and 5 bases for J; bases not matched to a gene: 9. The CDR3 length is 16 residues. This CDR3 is CASSVAPAGAGETQYF. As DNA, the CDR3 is TGTGCCAGCAGCGTAGCCCCAGCGGGAGCGGGGGAGACCCAGTACTTC. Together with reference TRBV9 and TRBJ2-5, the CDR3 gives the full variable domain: DSGVTQTPKHLITATGQRVTLRCSPRSGDLSVYWYQQSLDQGLQFLIQYYNGEERAKGNILERFSAQQFPDLHSELNLSSLELGDSALYFCASSVAPAGAGETQYFGPGTRLLVL.

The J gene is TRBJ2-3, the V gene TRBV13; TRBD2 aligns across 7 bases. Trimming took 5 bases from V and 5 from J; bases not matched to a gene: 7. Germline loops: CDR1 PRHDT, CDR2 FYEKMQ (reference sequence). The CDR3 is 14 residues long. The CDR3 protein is CASSQGRGVDTQYF. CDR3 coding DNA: TGTGCCAGCAGCCAAGGCCGGGGGGTAGATACGCAGTATTTT.

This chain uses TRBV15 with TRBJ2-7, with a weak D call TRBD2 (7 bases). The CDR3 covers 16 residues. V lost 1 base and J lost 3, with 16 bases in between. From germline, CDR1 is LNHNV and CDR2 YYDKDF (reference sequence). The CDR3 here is CATSRGIGGGGYEQYF. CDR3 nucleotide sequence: TGTGCCACCAGCAGAGGAATAGGGGGGGGCGGCTACGAGCAGTACTTC.

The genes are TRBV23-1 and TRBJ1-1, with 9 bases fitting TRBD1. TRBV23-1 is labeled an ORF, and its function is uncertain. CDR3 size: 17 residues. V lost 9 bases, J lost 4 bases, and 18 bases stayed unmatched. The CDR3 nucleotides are TGCGCCAGACGACCTATGGGGACAGGGACTTTTTTCACTGAAGCTTTCTTT. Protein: CARRPMGTGTFFTEAFF.

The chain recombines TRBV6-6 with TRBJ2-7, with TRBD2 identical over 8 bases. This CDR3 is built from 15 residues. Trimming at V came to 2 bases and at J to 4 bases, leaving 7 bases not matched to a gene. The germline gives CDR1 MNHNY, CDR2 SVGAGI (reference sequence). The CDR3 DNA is TGTGCCAGCAGTTACGACCCGGGGGGGGGATACGAGCAGTACTTC. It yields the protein CASSYDPGGGYEQYF.

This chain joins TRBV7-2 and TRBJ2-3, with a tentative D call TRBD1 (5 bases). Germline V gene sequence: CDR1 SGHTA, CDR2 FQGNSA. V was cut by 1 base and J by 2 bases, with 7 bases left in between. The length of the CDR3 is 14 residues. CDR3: CASSLGRDTDTQYF. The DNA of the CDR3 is TGTGCCAGCAGCTTAGGCAGGGACACAGATACGCAGTATTTT.

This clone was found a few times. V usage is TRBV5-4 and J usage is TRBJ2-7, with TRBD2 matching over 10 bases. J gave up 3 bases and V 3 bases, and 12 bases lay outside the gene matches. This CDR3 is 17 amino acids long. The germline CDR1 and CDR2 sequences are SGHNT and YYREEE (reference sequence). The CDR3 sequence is CASSSYELAGSIYEQYF. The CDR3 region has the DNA TGTGCCAGCAGCTCCTACGAACTAGCGGGGTCTATCTACGAGCAGTACTTC.

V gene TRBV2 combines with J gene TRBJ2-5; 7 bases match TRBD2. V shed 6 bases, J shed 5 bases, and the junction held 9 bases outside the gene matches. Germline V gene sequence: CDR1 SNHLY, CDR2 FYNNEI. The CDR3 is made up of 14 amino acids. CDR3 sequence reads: CASSPARGVETQYF. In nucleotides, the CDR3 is TGTGCCAGCAGCCCGGCTCGGGGGGTTGAGACCCAGTACTTC.

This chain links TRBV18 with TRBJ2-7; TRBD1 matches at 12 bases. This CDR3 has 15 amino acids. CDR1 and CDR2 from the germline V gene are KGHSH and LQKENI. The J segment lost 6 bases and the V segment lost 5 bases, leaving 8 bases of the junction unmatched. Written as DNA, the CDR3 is TGTGCCAGCTCAGCCCCGGGACAGGGGGCTTCCGAGCAGTACTTC. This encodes CASSAPGQGASEQYF.

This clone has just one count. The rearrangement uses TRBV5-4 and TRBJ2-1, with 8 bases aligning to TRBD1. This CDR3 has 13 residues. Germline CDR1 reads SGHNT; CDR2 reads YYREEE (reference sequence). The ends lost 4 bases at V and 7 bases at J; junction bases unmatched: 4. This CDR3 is CASSADRVNEQFF. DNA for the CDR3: TGTGCCAGCAGCGCGGACAGGGTGAATGAGCAGTTCTTC.

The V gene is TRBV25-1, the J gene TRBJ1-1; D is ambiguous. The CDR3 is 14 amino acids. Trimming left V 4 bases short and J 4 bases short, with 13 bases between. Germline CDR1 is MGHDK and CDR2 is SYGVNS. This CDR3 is CASSGGWRSTEAFF. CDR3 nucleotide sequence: TGTGCCAGCAGTGGGGGATGGAGGAGCACTGAAGCTTTCTTT.